Below are 16 T cell receptor beta chains sequenced from a single sample in a study of cytomegalovirus exposure and HLA in healthy donors. Use of 60 Vbeta and 13 Jbeta primers characterized the PCR. Libraries were prepared by immunoSEQ multiplex PCR; TCRdb keeps only in-frame clonotypes and omits some of them. Recorded for this sample: 200,000 or so clones. The sequencing sample was made of PBMCs. These receptors were collected from a boy under 18 in good health and CMV-seronegative.

The chain joins TRBV2 to TRBJ1-3; D might be TRBD1 (5 bases). Germline lookup yields CDR1 SNHLY and CDR2 FYNNEI. CDR3 size: 14 residues. V lost 8 bases, J lost 0 bases, and 11 bases lay in between. Here the CDR3 reads CASLGQISGNTIYF. The CDR3 DNA follows: TGTGCCAGCCTGGGGCAGATCTCTGGAAACACCATATATTTT. Variable domain in full (rest from reference TRBV2 and TRBJ1-3): EPEVTQTPSHQVTQMGQEVILRCVPISNHLYFYWYRQILGQKVEFLVSFYNNEISEKSEIFDDQFSVERPDGSNFTLKIRSTKLEDSAMYFCASLGQISGNTIYFGEGSWLTVV.

The chain couples TRBV9 to TRBJ1-2; 8 positions match TRBD1. The germline V gene encodes CDR1 SGDLS and CDR2 YYNGEE. This CDR3 is built from 15 residues. The junction had 6 bases not matched to a gene; V was cut back by 3 bases and J by 2 bases. Here the CDR3 DNA reads TGTGCCAGCAGCGACCCTGGACAGGGCAACTATGGCTACACCTTC. This codes for CASSDPGQGNYGYTF.

This rearrangement joins TRBV7-2 to TRBJ1-2, with 11 bases fitting TRBD1. V lost 6 bases, J lost 2 bases, and 5 bases stayed unmatched. The CDR3 is made up of 15 amino acids. Germline values: CDR1 SGHTA, CDR2 FQGNSA. CDR3 sequence (DNA): TGTGCCAGCAGAAGGGGACAGGGGGTCAACTATGGCTACACCTTC. Protein product: CASRRGQGVNYGYTF.

This rearrangement joins TRBV27 to TRBJ1-5; TRBD1 matches at 9 bases. Losses at the gene ends were 2 bases for V and 4 bases for J; bases not matched to a gene: 9. Germline V lookup: CDR1 MNHEY, CDR2 SMNVEV (reference sequence). CDR3 length: 17 amino acids. This CDR3 is CASSLPNRDRANQPQHF. The DNA of the CDR3 is TGTGCCAGCAGTTTACCGAACCGGGACAGGGCGAATCAGCCCCAGCATTTT.

The CDR3 protein is CASSLVWALAGGKAYEQYF. The CDR3 DNA follows: TGTGCCAGCAGCTTGGTCTGGGCGTTAGCGGGGGGAAAAGCCTACGAGCAGTACTTC. This chain uses TRBV5-4 with TRBJ2-7; 10 nucleotides agree with TRBD2. Germline CDR1 SGHNT, CDR2 YYREEE (reference sequence). With V trimmed by 0 bases and J by 2 bases, 14 bases remained unmatched. This CDR3 region has 19 residues.

The chain carries TRBV6-1 and TRBJ1-1, with D maybe TRBD1 (6 bases). The CDR3 has 14 amino acids. V was cut by 4 bases and J by 3 bases, with 12 bases left in between. Germline loops: CDR1 MNHNS, CDR2 SASEGT. The CDR3 DNA reads as TGTGCCAGCAGTGCGGGCAGGGGAGACACTGAAGCTTTCTTT. This sequence encodes CASSAGRGDTEAFF.

The gene calls are TRBV11-2 and TRBJ2-7; D is possibly TRBD1 (6 bases). The CDR3 totals 15 residues. CDR1 and CDR2 (germline): SGHAT, FQNNGV. V lost 1 base, J lost 7 bases, and 17 bases lay in between. CDR3 nucleotides: TGTGCCAGCAGCTTAGTCCAGGGGTCGTTTGGGGAGCAGTACTTC. It is translated as CASSLVQGSFGEQYF.

This rearrangement joins TRBV5-1 to TRBJ2-2; TRBD2 aligns across 8 bases. After removal of 1 base from V and 5 bases from J, the junction contained 4 bases not matched to a gene. The germline V gene encodes CDR1 SGHRS and CDR2 YFSETQ. This CDR3 is built from 15 residues. In DNA, the CDR3 is TGCGCCAGCAGCTTGCGGCGGGGGGAAACCGGGGAGCTGTTTTTT. This gives the protein CASSLRRGETGELFF.

This rearrangement joins TRBV7-2 to TRBJ1-2, with D unresolved. The ends were cut back, 5 bases at V and 6 bases at J, with 10 bases in the middle. The CDR3 is 12 amino acids. Germline values: CDR1 SGHTA, CDR2 FQGNSA. The CDR3 DNA sequence: TGTGCCAGCAGCCCTTTCGCGGATGGCTACACCTTC. Its protein product is CASSPFADGYTF.

The chain has TRBV5-6 and TRBJ2-1; 8 bases align to TRBD2. CDR1 and CDR2 (germline): SGHDT, YYEEEE. V shed 0 bases and J 8 bases; nucleotides not matched to a gene: 10. The CDR3 has 16 amino acids. The CDR3 protein is CASSLVGGGLIDEQFF. The CDR3 DNA reads TGTGCCAGCAGCTTGGTCGGCGGGGGGCTGATCGATGAGCAGTTCTTC.

This rearrangement joins TRBV15 to TRBJ2-3, with 12 bases matching TRBD2. CDR3 length equals 18 residues. The J segment lost 2 bases and the V segment lost 3 bases, leaving 9 bases of the junction unmatched. The germline CDR1 and CDR2 sequences are LNHNV and YYDKDF (reference sequence). CDR3 sequence: CATSSLRLAGAITDTQYF. The CDR3 bases are TGTGCCACCAGCAGCCTACGACTAGCGGGGGCTATCACAGATACGCAGTATTTT. Together with reference TRBV15 and TRBJ2-3, the CDR3 gives the full variable domain: DAMVIQNPRYQVTQFGKPVTLSCSQTLNHNVMYWYQQKSSQAPKLLFHYYDKDFNNEADTPDNFQSRRPNTSFCFLDIRSPGLGDTAMYLCATSSLRLAGAITDTQYFGPGTRLTVL.

To note about this clone: Distinct nucleotide sequences in the sample also encode this CDR3. The chain has TRBV30 and TRBJ1-6, with D tentatively TRBD1 (5 bases). The V end was cut by 6 bases, the J end by 4 bases, with 10 bases between. CDR3 length: 13 residues. Germline CDR1 and CDR2: GTSNPN and SVGIG (reference sequence). CDR3 in amino acids: CACRGEYNSPLHF. CDR3 nucleotide sequence: TGTGCCTGTCGGGGGGAATATAATTCACCCCTCCACTTT.

The chain has TRBV14 and TRBJ2-2; TRBD1 aligns across 9 bases. The junction had 9 bases not matched to a gene; V was cut back by 1 base and J by 9 bases. CDR1 is SGHDN, CDR2 FVKESK, per germline. CDR3 size: 16 residues. The CDR3 sequence is CASSQGGTGYRRELFF. The CDR3, as DNA: TGTGCCAGCAGCCAAGGGGGGACAGGGTACAGAAGGGAGCTGTTTTTT.

V and J are TRBV7-3 and TRBJ2-1, with D perhaps matching TRBD2 (6 bases). The CDR3 contains 14 residues. Germline V gene sequence: CDR1 SGHTA, CDR2 FQGTGA. Trimming took off 8 bases at V and 4 bases at J, with 15 bases between the two ends. CDR3 in DNA: TGTGCCAGCGCCTTGCGGGGAATATACAATGAGCAGTTCTTC. It yields the protein CASALRGIYNEQFF.

This rearrangement joins TRBV4-1 to TRBJ1-2, with 9 bases lining up with TRBD1. With 4 bases clipped from V and 6 bases from J, the junction kept 12 bases outside the gene matches. Germline assignment: CDR1 MGHRA and CDR2 YSYEKL. The CDR3 is made up of 16 amino acids. CDR3 sequence (DNA): TGCGCCAGCAGCCGCCGCCCCGGACAGGGGTGGGATGGCTACACCTTC. Protein: CASSRRPGQGWDGYTF.

The chain couples TRBV2 to TRBJ2-7; 7 positions match TRBD2. V lost 4 bases, J lost 2 bases, and 14 bases stayed unmatched. The CDR3 has 17 residues. Germline lookup yields CDR1 SNHLY and CDR2 FYNNEI. This CDR3 reads CASSVGRDEPPTYEQYF. CDR3 in DNA: TGTGCCAGCAGTGTTGGGAGGGACGAACCCCCAACCTACGAGCAGTACTTC. The full variable domain, in which reference TRBV2 and TRBJ2-7 provide the parts outside the CDR3, is EPEVTQTPSHQVTQMGQEVILRCVPISNHLYFYWYRQILGQKVEFLVSFYNNEISEKSEIFDDQFSVERPDGSNFTLKIRSTKLEDSAMYFCASSVGRDEPPTYEQYFGPGTRLTVT.